This T cell receptor (beta chain) was documented in a study of control samples from healthy donors and cancer patients. The J segment lost 2 bases and the V segment lost 7 bases, leaving 4 bases of the junction unmatched. CDR1 is SGHTA, CDR2 FQGNSA, per germline. The length of the CDR3 is 14 residues. The assay was immunoSEQ multiplex PCR, and TCRdb's table has in-frame clones only and misses some. The sample holds around 100,000 clones, around nine tenths seen once. Sequences were obtained from blood. The sequence was collected from a man in his thirties or forties in good health. The chain combines TRBV7-2 with TRBJ2-7, with 11 bases lining up with TRBD1. CDR3 nucleotides: TGTGCCAGCAACCCGGGACAGGGGGCCTACGAGCAGTACTTC. It yields the protein CASNPGQGAYEQYF.